This TCR beta chain emerged from a study of memory CD8 T cells in hepatitis C reinfection. Findings and limits, study-wide: Five donors were too few for definitive public clonotype conclusions.

The time point denotes: pre-reinfection, 55 to 20 weeks before reinfection detection. TCR sequencing was done directly ex vivo on sorted cells, without expansion in vitro. The length of the CDR3 is 17 residues. Germline trimming cut 2 bases from V and 0 bases from J; bases unmatched to any gene: 8. Germline V gives CDR1 SGHNT, CDR2 YYREEE (reference sequence). Libraries were prepared by immunoSEQ multiplex PCR; TCRdb keeps only in-frame clonotypes and omits some of them. Of about 50,000 clones detected, roughly nine tenths appear once; the ten largest clones hold 0.95% to 1.1%. With respect to this clone: The antigen remains undetermined.

V is TRBV5-4 and J is TRBJ2-3, with TRBD2 matching over 8 bases. Source material: naive CD8+ T cells sorted from blood. This TCR derives from a man aged 18 to 30 with hepatitis C virus infection. CDR3 DNA sequence: TGTGCCAGCAGCTTTAGGGGTAGCGGGGTTAGCACAGATACGCAGTATTTT. Translated, it gives CASSFRGSGVSTDTQYF.